The sequence of this T cell receptor (beta chain) was determined in a study of cytomegalovirus exposure and HLA in healthy donors. The CDR3 runs 13 residues. From germline, CDR1 is SQVTM and CDR2 ANQGSEA. V lost 7 bases and J 8 bases, leaving 17 bases between the germline ends. The primer mix had 60 Vbeta and 13 Jbeta primers. Assay: immunoSEQ multiplex PCR; the TCRdb copy retains only in-frame clones and omits some. The table has 270,000 or so clones, about 93% seen once. The clonotype originates from a girl aged 2 to 10 in good health and CMV-seronegative. The chain carries TRBV29-1 and TRBJ1-4, with D unclear. The source material was PBMCs. In DNA, the CDR3 is TGCAGCGCTCTGGTCGAGGGATGGGAAAAACTGTTTTTT. It yields the protein CSALVEGWEKLFF.